This TCR beta chain was profiled in a study of neurological immune-mediated disorders. This clonotype was seen repeatedly, ten times or more. As for time point: technical triplicate 1. TCRdb fed the 5' RACE reads into MiXCR, producing one record per CDR3 protein. The sample lists tens of thousands of distinct CDR3 sequences, 8.5% to 14% occurring once. This clonotype originated in a man in his 60s with HTLV-1-associated myelopathy (HAM/TSP). Sequencing used PBMCs.

CDR3 residues: CASSPQYLGRTYEQYF. DNA for the CDR3: TGCGCCAGCAGCCCCCAGTATCTTGGCAGGACCTACGAGCAGTACTTC. The rearrangement links TRBV5-1 to TRBJ2-7; D unresolved. V gave up 4 bases and J gave up 2 bases, with 19 bases separating them. Looked up from germline, CDR1 is SGHRS and CDR2 is YFSETQ. The CDR3 totals 16 residues.